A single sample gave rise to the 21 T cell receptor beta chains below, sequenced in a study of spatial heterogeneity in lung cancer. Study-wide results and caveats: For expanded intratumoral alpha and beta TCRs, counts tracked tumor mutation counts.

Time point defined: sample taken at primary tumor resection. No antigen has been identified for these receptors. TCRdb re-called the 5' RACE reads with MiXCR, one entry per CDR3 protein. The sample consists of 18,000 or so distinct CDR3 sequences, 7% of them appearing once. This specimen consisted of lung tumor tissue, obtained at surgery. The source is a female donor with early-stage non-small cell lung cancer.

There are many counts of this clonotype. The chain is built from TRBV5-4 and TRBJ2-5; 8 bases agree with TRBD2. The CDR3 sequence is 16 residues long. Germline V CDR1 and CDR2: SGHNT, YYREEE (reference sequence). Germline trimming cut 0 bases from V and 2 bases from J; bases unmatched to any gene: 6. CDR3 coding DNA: TGTGCCAGCAGCTTGGTCATCGAGCGGGGGCAAGAGACCCAGTACTTC. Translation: CASSLVIERGQETQYF. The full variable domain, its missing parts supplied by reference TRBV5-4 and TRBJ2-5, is ETGVTQSPTHLIKTRGQQVTLRCSSQSGHNTVSWYQQALGQGPQFIFQYYREEENGRGNFPPRFSGLQFPNYSSELNVNALELDDSALYLCASSLVIERGQETQYFGPGTRLLVL.

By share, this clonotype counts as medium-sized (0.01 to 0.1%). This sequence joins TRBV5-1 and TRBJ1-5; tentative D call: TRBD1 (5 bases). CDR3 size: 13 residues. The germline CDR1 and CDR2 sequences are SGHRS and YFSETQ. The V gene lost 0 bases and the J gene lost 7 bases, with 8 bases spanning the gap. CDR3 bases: TGCGCCAGCAGCTTGGACGGGGGGCAGCCCCAGCATTTT. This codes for CASSLDGGQPQHF.

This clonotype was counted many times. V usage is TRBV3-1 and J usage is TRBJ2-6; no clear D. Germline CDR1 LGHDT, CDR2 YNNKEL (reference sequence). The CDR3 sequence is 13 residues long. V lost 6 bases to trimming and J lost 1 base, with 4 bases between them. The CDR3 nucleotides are TGTGCCAGCAGGGGTTCTGGGGCCAACGTCCTGACTTTC. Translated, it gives CASRGSGANVLTF. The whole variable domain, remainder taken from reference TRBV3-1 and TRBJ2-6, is DTAVSQTPKYLVTQMGNDKSIKCEQNLGHDTMYWYKQDSKKFLKIMFSYNNKELIINETVPNRFSPKSPDKAHLNLHINSLELGDSAVYFCASRGSGANVLTFGAGSRLTVL.

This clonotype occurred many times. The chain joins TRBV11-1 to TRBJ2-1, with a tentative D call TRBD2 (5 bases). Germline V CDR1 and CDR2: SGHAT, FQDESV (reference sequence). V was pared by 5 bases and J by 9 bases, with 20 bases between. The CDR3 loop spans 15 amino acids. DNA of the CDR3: TGTGCCAGCAGCCCCGAGGTGAGGGCCAGGAGTGAGCAGTTCTTC. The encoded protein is CASSPEVRARSEQFF.

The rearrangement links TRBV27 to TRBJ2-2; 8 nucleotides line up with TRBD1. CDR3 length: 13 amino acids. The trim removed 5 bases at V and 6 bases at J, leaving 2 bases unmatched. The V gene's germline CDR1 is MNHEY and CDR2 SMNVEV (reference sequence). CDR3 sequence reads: CASSRTGPGELFF. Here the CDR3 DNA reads TGTGCCAGCAGTAGGACAGGGCCCGGGGAGCTGTTTTTT.

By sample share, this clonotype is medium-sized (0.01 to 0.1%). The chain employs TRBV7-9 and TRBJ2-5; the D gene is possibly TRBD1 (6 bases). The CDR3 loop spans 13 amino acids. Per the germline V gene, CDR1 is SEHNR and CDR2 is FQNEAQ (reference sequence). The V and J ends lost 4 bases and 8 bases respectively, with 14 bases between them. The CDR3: CASSYRQDSTQYF. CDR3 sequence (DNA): TGTGCCAGCAGCTACCGACAGGACAGTACCCAGTACTTC.

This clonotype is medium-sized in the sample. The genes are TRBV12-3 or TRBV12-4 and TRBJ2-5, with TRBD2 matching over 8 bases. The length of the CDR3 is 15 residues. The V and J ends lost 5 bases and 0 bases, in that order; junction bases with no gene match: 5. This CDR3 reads CASSPTAGDQETQYF. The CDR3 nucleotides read TGTGCCAGCAGTCCCACAGCGGGGGACCAAGAGACCCAGTACTTC.

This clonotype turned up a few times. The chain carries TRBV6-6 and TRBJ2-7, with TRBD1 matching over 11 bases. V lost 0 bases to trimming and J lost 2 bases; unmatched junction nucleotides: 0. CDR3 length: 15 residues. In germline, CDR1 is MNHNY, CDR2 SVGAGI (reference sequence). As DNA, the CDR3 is TGTGCCAGCAGTTACTCGGGACAGGGGGCCTACGAGCAGTACTTC. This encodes CASSYSGQGAYEQYF.

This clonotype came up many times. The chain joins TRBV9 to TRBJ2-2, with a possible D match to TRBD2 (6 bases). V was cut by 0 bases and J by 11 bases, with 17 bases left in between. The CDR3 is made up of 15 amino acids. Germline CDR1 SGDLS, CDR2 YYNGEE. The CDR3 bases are TGTGCCAGCAGCGTAGCCTATGGAGGGCCAATAGAGCTGTTTTTT. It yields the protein CASSVAYGGPIELFF.

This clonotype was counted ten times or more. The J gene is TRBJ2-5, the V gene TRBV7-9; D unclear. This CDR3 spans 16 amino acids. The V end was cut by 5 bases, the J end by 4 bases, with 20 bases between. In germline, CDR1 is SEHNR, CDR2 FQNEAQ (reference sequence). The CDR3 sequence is CASSPEQASPGETQYF. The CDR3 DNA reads TGTGCCAGCAGCCCCGAGCAGGCAAGCCCTGGAGAGACCCAGTACTTC.

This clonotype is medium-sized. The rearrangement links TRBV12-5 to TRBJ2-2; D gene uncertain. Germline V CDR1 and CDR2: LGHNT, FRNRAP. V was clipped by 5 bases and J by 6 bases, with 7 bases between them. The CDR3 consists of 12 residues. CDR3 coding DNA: TGTGCTAGTGGTACCGGAGCCGGGGAGCTGTTTTTT. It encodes CASGTGAGELFF.

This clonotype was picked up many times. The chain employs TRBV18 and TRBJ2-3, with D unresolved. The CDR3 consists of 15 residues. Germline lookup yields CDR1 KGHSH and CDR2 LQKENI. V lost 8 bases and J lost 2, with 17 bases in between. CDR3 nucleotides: TGTGCCAGCGCAGCATACCCAACCACCACAGATACGCAGTATTTT. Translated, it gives CASAAYPTTTDTQYF.

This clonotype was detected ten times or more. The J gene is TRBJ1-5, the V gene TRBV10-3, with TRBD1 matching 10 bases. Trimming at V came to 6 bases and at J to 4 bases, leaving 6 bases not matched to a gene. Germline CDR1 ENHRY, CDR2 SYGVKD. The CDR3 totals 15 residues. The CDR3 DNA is TGTGCCATCAGGGCGGGACAGGGGACAAATCAGCCCCAGCATTTT. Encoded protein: CAIRAGQGTNQPQHF.

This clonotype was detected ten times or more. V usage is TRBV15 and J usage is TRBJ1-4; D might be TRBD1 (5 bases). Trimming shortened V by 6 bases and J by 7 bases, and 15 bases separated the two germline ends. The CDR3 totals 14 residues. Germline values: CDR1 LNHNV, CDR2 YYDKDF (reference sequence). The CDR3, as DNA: TGTGCCACCAGTCTCGGGGGATACAGTGAAAAACTGTTTTTT. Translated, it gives CATSLGGYSEKLFF.

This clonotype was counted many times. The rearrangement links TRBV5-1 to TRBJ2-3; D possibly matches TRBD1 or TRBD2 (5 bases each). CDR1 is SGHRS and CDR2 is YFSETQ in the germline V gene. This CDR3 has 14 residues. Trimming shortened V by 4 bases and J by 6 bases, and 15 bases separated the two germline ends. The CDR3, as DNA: TGCGCCAGCAGCCCCGGGACCCCCATGGATACGCAGTATTTT. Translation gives CASSPGTPMDTQYF.

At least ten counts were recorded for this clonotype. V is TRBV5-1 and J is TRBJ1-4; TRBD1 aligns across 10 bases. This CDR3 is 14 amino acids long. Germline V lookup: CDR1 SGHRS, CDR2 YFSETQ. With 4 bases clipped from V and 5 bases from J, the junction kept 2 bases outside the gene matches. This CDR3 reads CASSVGQGNEKLFF. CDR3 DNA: TGCGCCAGCAGCGTGGGACAGGGGAATGAAAAACTGTTTTTT.

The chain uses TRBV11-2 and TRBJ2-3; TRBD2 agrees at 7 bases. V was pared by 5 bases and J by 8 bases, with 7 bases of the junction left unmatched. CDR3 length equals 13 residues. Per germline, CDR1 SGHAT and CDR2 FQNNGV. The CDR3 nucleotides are TGTGCCAGCAGCCCAAGGAGCGGGACTACGCAGTATTTT. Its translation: CASSPRSGTTQYF. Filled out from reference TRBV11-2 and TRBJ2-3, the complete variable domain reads EAGVAQSPRYKIIEKRQSVAFWCNPISGHATLYWYQQILGQGPKLLIQFQNNGVVDDSQLPKDRFSAERLKGVDSTLKIQPAKLEDSAVYLCASSPRSGTTQYFGPGTRLTVL.

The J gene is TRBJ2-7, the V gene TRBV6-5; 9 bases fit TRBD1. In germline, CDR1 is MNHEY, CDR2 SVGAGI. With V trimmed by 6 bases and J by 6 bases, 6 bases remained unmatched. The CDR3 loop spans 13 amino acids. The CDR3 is CASSPRQGGEQYF. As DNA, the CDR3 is TGTGCCAGCAGCCCCCGACAGGGGGGCGAGCAGTACTTC.

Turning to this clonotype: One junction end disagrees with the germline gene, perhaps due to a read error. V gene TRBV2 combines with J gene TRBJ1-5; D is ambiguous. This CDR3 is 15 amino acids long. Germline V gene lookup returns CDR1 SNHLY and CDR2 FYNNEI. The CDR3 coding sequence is TGTGCCAGCAGTACGACCCCCCCGGTAGATGTGGCCCAACATTTT. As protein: CASSTTPPVDVAQHF.

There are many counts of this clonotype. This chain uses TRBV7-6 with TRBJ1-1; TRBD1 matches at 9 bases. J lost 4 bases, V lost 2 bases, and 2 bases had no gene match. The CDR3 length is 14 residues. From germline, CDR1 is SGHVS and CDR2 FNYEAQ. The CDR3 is CASSLTTGGTEAFF. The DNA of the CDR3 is TGTGCCAGCAGCTTAACGACAGGGGGCACTGAAGCTTTCTTT.

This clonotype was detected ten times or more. This CDR3 is CATSLDRANSPLHF. CDR3 in DNA: TGTGCCACCAGCCTAGACAGGGCAAATTCACCCCTCCACTTT. The chain carries TRBV15 and TRBJ1-6, with TRBD1 matching over 7 bases. Germline trimming cut 5 bases from V and 7 bases from J; bases unmatched to any gene: 5. The CDR3 has 14 amino acids. Germline-derived CDR1 and CDR2 are LNHNV and YYDKDF (reference sequence).